The 14 T cell receptor delta chains given below trace back to one sample, sequenced in a study of gammadelta T cells in human blood. TCRdb redid the clone calls on the RT-PCR reads with CATT. Here the sample spans hundreds of delta-chain clones, about 63% being singletons. Sequencing was done on a sample of Vgamma9Vdelta2 gamma-delta T cells from adult blood. All receptors come from a human donor.

A note on this clone: The likely explanation is a read error, given a far larger clone one base away. Other DNA sequences in the same sample also yield this CDR3. The V and J genes are TRDV2 and TRDJ1; 10 bases match TRDD3. Germline CDR1 reads GEAIGNYY; CDR2 reads EKD. This CDR3 has 21 amino acids. V lost 3 bases and J lost 0; bases outside the gene matches: 21. The CDR3 DNA follows: TGTGCCTGTGACCCCTTAAGTACTGGGGGATCCCCAAACCCATACACCGATAAACTCATCTTT. It specifies CACDPLSTGGSPNPYTDKLIF.

Points on this clone: The protein TCRdb lists belongs to a much larger clone and differs from this DNA's translation at residue 6, which points to a read error; the protein shown is made from the DNA. This chain uses TRDV2 with TRDJ1; TRDD3 agrees at 8 bases. Per the germline V gene, CDR1 is GEAIGNYY and CDR2 is EKD. Losses at the gene ends were 0 bases for V and 3 bases for J; bases not matched to a gene: 17. The CDR3 covers 19 residues. CDR3: CACDTIAGPTGGGSDKLIF. The CDR3 nucleotides read TGTGCCTGTGACACCATAGCCGGTCCTACGGGTGGGGGATCCGATAAACTCATCTTT.

This clone ranks as large. This sample includes further DNA sequences coding for the same CDR3. The chain recombines TRDV2 with TRDJ1, with 11 bases that match TRDD3. Trimming at V came to 1 base and at J to 0 bases, leaving 9 bases not matched to a gene. The CDR3 sequence is 18 residues long. The germline CDR1 and CDR2 sequences are GEAIGNYY and EKD. The CDR3 DNA is TGTGCCTGTGACACAAGGTACTGGGGGATAAGGTACACCGATAAACTCATCTTT. This encodes CACDTRYWGIRYTDKLIF.

A word on this clone: This may come from a read error, since a much larger clone is one base off. The same CDR3 can be traced to other DNA sequences in this sample. This chain links TRDV2 with TRDJ1; 11 nucleotides agree with TRDD3. V lost 3 bases and J lost 2; bases outside the gene matches: 19. In germline, CDR1 is GEAIGNYY, CDR2 EKD. There are 20 residues in the CDR3. CDR3 protein: CACDPLGVGDTGFGTDKLIF. CDR3 DNA sequence: TGTGCCTGTGACCCCCTCGGAGTGGGGGATACGGGGTTTGGGACCGATAAACTCATCTTT.

As to this clone: A far bigger clonotype differs at one base, so this is likely a read error. The sample has other DNA sequences that encode this CDR3 too. The chain uses TRDV2 and TRDJ1; tentatively, D is TRDD3 (6 bases). CDR3 length: 21 amino acids. Per the germline V gene, CDR1 is GEAIGNYY and CDR2 is EKD. The ends were cut back, 0 bases at V and 3 bases at J, with 31 bases in the middle. The CDR3 sequence: CACDTVLTSRLGDTGADKLIF. DNA for the CDR3: TGTGCCTGTGACACCGTCCTGACCTCGCGACTGGGTGATACAGGGGCCGATAAACTCATCTTT.

On this clone itself: Only one base separates this from a far larger clonotype, so it likely reflects a read error. This sample also contains other DNA sequences that code for the same CDR3. V and J are TRDV2 and TRDJ1, with 7 bases aligning to TRDD3. Germline CDR1 reads GEAIGNYY; CDR2 reads EKD. The CDR3 covers 15 residues. Trimming cost V 3 bases and J 0 bases; bases outside gene matches: 6. The CDR3 bases are TGTGCCTGTGACTATTGGGGGACCAACACCGATAAACTCATCTTT. It translates to CACDYWGTNTDKLIF.

On this clone: The TCRdb protein comes from a much larger clone and disagrees with this DNA's translation at residue 8, likely due to a read error; the protein given here is derived from the DNA. J is TRDJ1 and V is TRDV2; 8 bases line up with TRDD3. After removal of 0 bases from V and 3 bases from J, the junction contained 17 bases not matched to a gene. Germline CDR1 is GEAIGNYY and CDR2 is EKD. The CDR3 has 19 residues. The CDR3 loop is CACDTVADPTGGGSDKLIF. For the CDR3, the DNA is TGTGCCTGTGACACCGTAGCCGATCCTACGGGTGGGGGATCCGATAAACTCATCTTT.

This clone occurred a few times. One base separates it from a far larger clone, so it is likely a read error. The chain recombines TRDV2 with TRDJ1; 8 nucleotides match TRDD3. Trimming took 3 bases from V and 3 from J; bases not matched to a gene: 20. Germline V gives CDR1 GEAIGNYY, CDR2 EKD. This CDR3 has 19 amino acids. This chain's CDR3 is CACDAVAGPTGGGSDKLIF. DNA for the CDR3: TGTGCCTGTGACGCCGTAGCCGGTCCTACGGGTGGGGGATCCGATAAACTCATCTTT.

Only one count was recorded for this clone. This chain connects TRDV2 to TRDJ1, with D unresolved. The CDR3 consists of 18 residues. V shed 1 base and J shed 0 bases, with 20 bases lying between them. Germline-derived CDR1 and CDR2 are GEAIGNYY and EKD. CDR3 loop: CACDTLRSVGSYTDKLIF. CDR3 DNA: TGTGCCTGTGACACGCTCAGGTCGGTCGGGTCGTACACCGATAAACTCATCTTT.

A remark on this clone: A far more abundant clone sits one base away, making this likely a read error. This chain links TRDV2 with TRDJ1; 9 bases map to TRDD3. The CDR3 covers 14 residues. J was trimmed by 3 bases and V by 2 bases; bases with no gene match: 3. CDR1 and CDR2 from the germline V gene are GEAIGNYY and EKD. Here the CDR3 DNA reads TGTGCCTGTGACAACTGGGGGAACGCCGATAAACTCATCTTT. It is translated as CACDNWGNADKLIF.

This clone was seen just once. A far more abundant clone sits one base away, making this likely a read error. This same CDR3 is encoded by further DNA sequences in the sample. The rearrangement uses TRDV2 and TRDJ1, with TRDD3 matching over 8 bases. V trimming: 0 bases; J trimming: 7 bases; junction bases outside the gene matches: 21. CDR1 is GEAIGNYY, CDR2 EKD, per germline. The CDR3 spans 19 residues. The chain's CDR3 is CACDTVQPPYGGSAAKLIF. The CDR3 DNA reads as TGTGCCTGTGACACCGTACAACCTCCTTATGGGGGATCCGCGGCTAAACTCATCTTT.

With regard to this clone: A much bigger clone sits one base away, suggesting this may be a read error. The gene calls are TRDV2 and TRDJ1; TRDD3 matches at 10 bases. This CDR3 has 17 amino acids. Germline CDR1 is GEAIGNYY and CDR2 is EKD. V dropped 3 bases and J dropped 0; count of bases not matched to a gene: 9. The CDR3 DNA reads as TGTGCCTGTGACCCCCTGGGGGATATGGTCGACACCGATAAACTCATCTTT. Its translation is CACDPLGDMVDTDKLIF.

Note on this clone: A far larger clone is a single base away, which makes a read error likely. The rearrangement joins TRDV2 to TRDJ1; TRDD3 aligns across 13 bases. Germline-derived CDR1 and CDR2 are GEAIGNYY and EKD. The CDR3 sequence is 18 residues long. CDR3: CAFDPVLGDTRSTDKLIF. Written as DNA, the CDR3 is TGTGCCTTTGACCCCGTACTGGGGGATACGCGGAGCACCGATAAACTCATCTTT.

By its share, this clone is large (0.1 to 1%). The chain carries TRDV2 and TRDJ3; 8 bases fit TRDD3. The CDR3 runs to 19 residues. CDR1 GEAIGNYY and CDR2 EKD come from the germline V gene. With 1 base clipped from V and 3 bases from J, the junction kept 10 bases outside the gene matches. For the CDR3, the DNA is TGTGCCTGTGACACTACTGGGGGTTTATCGGGCTGGGACACCCGACAGATGTTTTTC. It yields the protein CACDTTGGLSGWDTRQMFF.